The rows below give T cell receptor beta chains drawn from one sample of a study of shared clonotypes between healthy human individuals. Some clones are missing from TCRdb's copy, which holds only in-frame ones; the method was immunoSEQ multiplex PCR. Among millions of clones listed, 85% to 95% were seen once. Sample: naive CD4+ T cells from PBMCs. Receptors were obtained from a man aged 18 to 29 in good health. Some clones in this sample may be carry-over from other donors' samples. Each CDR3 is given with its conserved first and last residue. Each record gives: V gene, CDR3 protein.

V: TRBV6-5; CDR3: CASSHRAGVDEQYF
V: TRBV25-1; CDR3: CASSAPGAGPNEQYF
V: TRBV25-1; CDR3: CASSAGQTSVETQYF
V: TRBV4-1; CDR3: CASSQETADTQYF
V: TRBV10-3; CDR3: CAISMGGRHTEAFF
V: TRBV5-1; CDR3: CASTNRGGASGTAQYF
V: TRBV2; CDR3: CASRPKGGYTF
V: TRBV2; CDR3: CASSTGMRGQPQHF
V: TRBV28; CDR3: CASTPFSGSGNEKLFF
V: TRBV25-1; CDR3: CASSETRGSPLHF
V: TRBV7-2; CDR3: CASSLAESGELFF
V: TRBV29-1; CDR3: CSVAGSSSGTLSTDTQYF
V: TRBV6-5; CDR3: CASNPQETQYF
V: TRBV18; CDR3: CASSPPGATVGTEAFF
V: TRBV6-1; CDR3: CASSKFSGTAYEQYF
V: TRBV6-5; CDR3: CASSYSPTIANYGYTF
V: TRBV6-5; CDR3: CASSLGAPRGYGYTF
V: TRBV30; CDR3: CAWGGTSNEQFF
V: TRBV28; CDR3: CASSLFGPSSGNTIYF
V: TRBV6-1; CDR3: CASSEGALDTQYF
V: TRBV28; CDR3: CASSPGPYEQYF
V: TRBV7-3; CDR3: CASSLDAGGIGEQFF
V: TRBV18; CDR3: CASSPTGLADPLNEQFF
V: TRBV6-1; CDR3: CASSTGPSTDTQYF
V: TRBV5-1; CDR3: CASSLTPTQETQYF
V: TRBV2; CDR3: CASIEQSYEQYF
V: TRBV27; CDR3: CASSPKRLAGGETQYF
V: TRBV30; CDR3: CAWSVSGEAFF
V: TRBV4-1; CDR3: CASSPKSAGAPNEKLFF
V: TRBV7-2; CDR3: CASSLLGQGLVEKLFF
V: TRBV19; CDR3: CASNSKGYNEQFF
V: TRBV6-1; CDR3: CASSEALWLGQVNTEAFF
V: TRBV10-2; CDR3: CASRGTGDGYTF
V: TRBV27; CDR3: CASSLGATTYEQYF
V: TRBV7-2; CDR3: CASSRDFAYEQYF
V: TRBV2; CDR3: CASGAREGTDTQYF
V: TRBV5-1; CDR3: CASSLGPQEETQYF
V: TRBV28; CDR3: CASSLRTGAYEQYF
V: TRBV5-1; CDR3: CASSPGGADTEAFF
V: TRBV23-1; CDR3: CASSQPIPDSFSEQYF
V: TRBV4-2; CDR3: CASSRLLATYNEQFF
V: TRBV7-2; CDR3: CASSPGTSGSVGETQYF
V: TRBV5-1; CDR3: CASSADWGEQFF
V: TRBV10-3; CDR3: CAIRLAEGTDTQYF
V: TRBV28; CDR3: CASSHHSGGRGLYGYTF